This T cell receptor beta chain appears in the sequencing data of a study of shared T cell receptors in the human thymus. CDR1 is SGHKS and CDR2 is YYEKEE in the germline V gene (reference sequence). The CDR3 has 18 amino acids. The V and J ends lost 3 bases and 0 bases respectively, with 21 bases between them. Repertoires were generated with immunoSEQ multiplex PCR, while TCRdb's copy carries only in-frame clones and drops some. The table has hundreds of thousands of clones, 85% to 95% seen once; the top ten hold approximately 0.02%. This clonotype originated in a human donor. The specimen sequenced was thymocytes. V usage is TRBV5-5 and J usage is TRBJ1-2, with D unclear. In nucleotides, the CDR3 is TGTGCCAGCAGCTCGACGTGGGAGGAGGGTCTCACTAACTATGGCTACACCTTC. Amino acid sequence: CASSSTWEEGLTNYGYTF.